This TCR beta chain was captured in a study of shared clonotypes between healthy human individuals. Recent vaccinations or acute infections were absent in the healthy HIV-negative adult donors. In the sorted-subset replicate PCRs, 200 ng DNA, 25,000 to 30,000 T cell genomes, was used. Profiled with immunoSEQ multiplex PCR; TCRdb holds only in-frame clones, not every one. The sample has roughly 2.5 million clones, approximately 90% seen once. The TCR was taken from a man in his late teens or twenties in good health. Specimen: naive CD4+ T cells sorted from blood. Subset described: CD45RA+ positively selected.

The CDR3, as DNA: TGTGCCAGCAGCTTAGGCGGGGGGGCTGCGACCCAGTACTTC. Translating gives CASSLGGGAATQYF. J is TRBJ2-5 and V is TRBV7-9; the match to TRBD2 covers 9 bases. V was clipped by 1 base and J by 7 bases; unmatched bases: 4. Germline CDR1 reads SEHNR; CDR2 reads FQNEAQ (reference sequence). The CDR3 length is 14 residues.